These 23 T cell receptor beta chains share one sample of origin, sequenced in a study of T cell responses to AZD1222 COVID-19 vaccine. Measured with immunoSEQ multiplex PCR; TCRdb has only the in-frame clones, and not every one. The data contain fewer than 180,000 clones, about 95% of them singletons. The sequencing used peripheral blood, collected on day 0 of AZD1222 vaccination. The receptors stem from an adult in good health.

This chain uses TRBV4-1 with TRBJ1-6, with D uncertain. The length of the CDR3 is 20 residues. Trimming left V 4 bases short and J 0 bases short, with 22 bases between. Germline V lookup: CDR1 MGHRA, CDR2 YSYEKL. CDR3: CASSPTSLLTGSSYNSPLHF. In DNA form, the CDR3 reads TGCGCCAGCAGCCCTACTTCCCTATTGACGGGGAGCTCCTATAATTCACCCCTCCACTTT.

The CDR3 is CASSLVGEIGEKLFF. The CDR3 DNA reads TGCGCCAGCAGCTTGGTGGGGGAAATCGGTGAAAAACTGTTTTTT. The V call is TRBV5-1, the J call TRBJ1-4; D might be TRBD1 (5 bases). Trimming removed 0 bases from V and 7 bases from J, with 13 bases in between. This CDR3 has 15 amino acids. Germline V lookup: CDR1 SGHRS, CDR2 YFSETQ. Complete variable domain (other parts from reference TRBV5-1 and TRBJ1-4): KAGVTQTPRYLIKTRGQQVTLSCSPISGHRSVSWYQQTPGQGLQFLFEYFSETQRNKGNFPGRFSGRQFSNSRSEMNVSTLELGDSALYLCASSLVGEIGEKLFFGSGTQLSVL.

The chain recombines TRBV2 with TRBJ1-3; D call uncertain. CDR3 length: 16 residues. V was trimmed by 3 bases and J by 0 bases, leaving 12 bases between them. From germline, CDR1 is SNHLY and CDR2 FYNNEI. CDR3 loop: CASSEVRPSSGNTIYF. The CDR3 DNA is TGTGCCAGCAGTGAGGTCAGGCCGAGCTCTGGAAACACCATATATTTT.

The chain is built from TRBV18 and TRBJ1-2; no reliable D call. V was cut by 6 bases and J by 5 bases, with 7 bases left in between. The V gene's germline CDR1 is KGHSH and CDR2 LQKENI. The CDR3 extends over 11 amino acids. CDR3 nucleotide sequence: TGTGCCAGCTCTACGGGATATGGCTACACCTTC. The encoded protein is CASSTGYGYTF.

The chain is built from TRBV7-3 and TRBJ2-3; tentatively, D is TRBD1 or TRBD2 (5 bases each). Germline V gene sequence: CDR1 SGHTA, CDR2 FQGTGA. The germline V and J ends were trimmed by 1 base and 0 bases, with 8 bases remaining between them. The CDR3 runs 15 residues. In DNA, the CDR3 is TGTGCCAGCAGCTTAAGTCGGGACAGCACAGATACGCAGTATTTT. This codes for CASSLSRDSTDTQYF.

This chain links TRBV27 with TRBJ1-2, with D perhaps TRBD1 (5 bases). Germline CDR1 is MNHEY and CDR2 is SMNVEV (reference sequence). Trimming pared 2 bases from V and 5 bases from J, leaving 18 bases between. The length of the CDR3 is 16 residues. CDR3 DNA sequence: TGTGCCAGCAGTTTAATCCCCTGGGGGACCCCATATGGCTACACCTTC. Residues: CASSLIPWGTPYGYTF.

This rearrangement joins TRBV7-9 to TRBJ1-1; D may be TRBD1 (6 bases). The CDR3 is made up of 13 amino acids. V lost 8 bases and J lost 0, with 10 bases in between. Germline lookup yields CDR1 SEHNR and CDR2 FQNEAQ (reference sequence). CDR3 sequence reads: CASGGQLNTEAFF. The CDR3 DNA follows: TGTGCCAGCGGAGGACAGTTGAACACTGAAGCTTTCTTT.

V gene TRBV27 combines with J gene TRBJ1-1; 11 nucleotides agree with TRBD1. There are 16 residues in the CDR3. Trimming removed 5 bases from V and 1 base from J; junction bases left unmatched: 6. Germline lookup yields CDR1 MNHEY and CDR2 SMNVEV (reference sequence). CDR3 sequence reads: CASSPRDRGTNTEAFF. CDR3 in DNA: TGTGCCAGCAGTCCCCGGGACAGGGGGACGAACACTGAAGCTTTCTTT.

The rearrangement joins TRBV6-2 or TRBV6-3 to TRBJ2-5; D is uncertain. The CDR3 sequence is 11 residues long. CDR1 is MNHEY, CDR2 SVGEGT, per germline. Trimming removed 4 bases at V and 2 bases at J, with 2 bases between. The CDR3 sequence: CASSLQETQYF. The DNA for the CDR3 is TGTGCCAGCAGTTTACAAGAGACCCAGTACTTC.

The gene calls are TRBV6-2 or TRBV6-3 and TRBJ1-2, with D possibly being TRBD1 (5 bases). V was clipped by 2 bases and J by 4 bases, with 11 bases between them. Germline lookup yields CDR1 MNHEY and CDR2 SVGEGT. The CDR3 has 14 residues. CDR3 in amino acids: CASSYRDLLYGYTF. The CDR3 DNA reads TGTGCCAGCAGTTACCGGGACCTTCTCTATGGCTACACCTTC.

The chain joins TRBV19 to TRBJ2-5; possible D gene TRBD2, 6 bases. The germline gives CDR1 LNHDA, CDR2 SQIVND (reference sequence). The V and J ends lost 3 bases and 9 bases respectively, with 17 bases between them. This CDR3 is 14 amino acids long. The chain's CDR3 is CASSIGWEAGSQYF. The CDR3 coding sequence is TGTGCCAGTAGTATTGGTTGGGAGGCGGGTTCCCAGTACTTC.

As for this clone: The same CDR3 also results from other DNA sequences found in this sample. The chain combines TRBV5-1 with TRBJ1-2, with D uncertain. In germline, CDR1 is SGHRS, CDR2 YFSETQ. V was clipped by 1 base and J by 4 bases, with 8 bases between them. The CDR3 contains 13 residues. CDR3 DNA sequence: TGCGCCAGCAGCTTGACCGGTACCTATGGCTACACCTTC. Translation: CASSLTGTYGYTF.

The chain has TRBV6-2 or TRBV6-3 and TRBJ1-1, with TRBD1 matching over 7 bases. Germline values: CDR1 MNHEY, CDR2 SVGEGT. The CDR3 extends over 15 amino acids. V trimming: 2 bases; J trimming: 5 bases; junction bases outside the gene matches: 8. The CDR3 coding sequence is TGTGCCAGCAGTTACCCCGACAGGGTTGGGACTGAAGCTTTCTTT. Residues: CASSYPDRVGTEAFF.

The V call is TRBV14, the J call TRBJ1-1; perhaps TRBD1 as D (5 bases). The length of the CDR3 is 16 residues. Germline loops: CDR1 SGHDN, CDR2 FVKESK. The V end was cut by 4 bases, the J end by 0 bases, with 15 bases between. The CDR3: CASSPGRRTLNTEAFF. As DNA, the CDR3 is TGTGCCAGCAGCCCTGGTCGCAGGACACTGAACACTGAAGCTTTCTTT.

This chain connects TRBV9 to TRBJ2-5; 10 bases line up with TRBD1. Germline CDR1 and CDR2: SGDLS and YYNGEE. This CDR3 is built from 15 residues. Losses at the gene ends were 3 bases for V and 4 bases for J; bases not matched to a gene: 6. CDR3 bases: TGTGCCAGCAGCGCCCGGGGGGACAGGGGAGAGACCCAGTACTTC. Amino acids: CASSARGDRGETQYF.

A word on this clone: Other DNA sequences in the sample encode the same CDR3. The chain recombines TRBV7-8 with TRBJ1-1, with D uncertain. CDR3 length: 14 amino acids. Germline CDR1 is SGHVS and CDR2 is FQNEAQ. Trimming left V 1 base short and J 1 base short, with 7 bases between. CDR3 region: CASSLVSGNTEAFF. As DNA, the CDR3 is TGTGCCAGCAGCTTAGTTTCAGGGAACACTGAAGCTTTCTTT. The whole variable domain, remainder taken from reference TRBV7-8 and TRBJ1-1, is GAGVSQSPRYKVAKRGQDVALRCDPISGHVSLFWYQQALGQGPEFLTYFQNEAQLDKSGLPSDRFFAERPEGSVSTLKIQRTQQEDSAVYLCASSLVSGNTEAFFGQGTRLTVV.

The chain carries TRBV19 and TRBJ2-3; 11 nucleotides align to TRBD2. V was pared by 7 bases and J by 2 bases, with 8 bases of the junction left unmatched. CDR1 is LNHDA, CDR2 SQIVND, per germline (reference sequence). The CDR3 extends over 16 amino acids. DNA of the CDR3: TGTGCCAGTACCACGGGACTAGCGGCTGACACAGATACGCAGTATTTT. Encoded protein: CASTTGLAADTDTQYF. The full variable domain, with the rest looked up from reference TRBV19 and TRBJ2-3, is DGGITQSPKYLFRKEGQNVTLSCEQNLNHDAMYWYRQDPGQGLRLIYYSQIVNDFQKGDIAEGYSVSREKKESFPLTVTSAQKNPTAFYLCASTTGLAADTDTQYFGPGTRLTVL.

V is TRBV3-1 (or the pseudogene TRBV3-2) and J is TRBJ2-4; 7 bases map to TRBD1. The junction had 10 bases not matched to a gene; V was cut back by 2 bases and J by 6 bases. The CDR3 runs 16 residues. Germline V CDR1 and CDR2: LGHDT, YNNKEL (reference sequence). The DNA for the CDR3 is TGTGCCAGCAGCCAAACGGACAGGTGGTCCGGAAACATTCAGTACTTC. Protein: CASSQTDRWSGNIQYF.

V is TRBV7-3 and J is TRBJ1-4; D gene ambiguous. The CDR3 runs 15 residues. Germline-derived CDR1 and CDR2 are SGHTA and FQGTGA. Trimming pared 4 bases from V and 0 bases from J, leaving 9 bases between. The CDR3 reads CASSSLVATNEKLFF. CDR3 DNA sequence: TGTGCCAGCAGCTCCCTAGTTGCAACTAATGAAAAACTGTTTTTT.

This clone was seen just once. The CDR3 here is CASSHGFGALGGYTF. The CDR3 DNA follows: TGTGCCAGCAGCCACGGTTTTGGGGCCCTAGGTGGCTACACCTTC. J is TRBJ1-2 and V is TRBV16; tentatively, D is TRBD1 (5 bases). The CDR3 is 15 amino acids. V was trimmed by 3 bases and J by 7 bases, leaving 18 bases between them. The germline gives CDR1 KGHSY, CDR2 FQNENV.

The rearrangement uses TRBV28 and TRBJ1-2, with TRBD1 matching over 10 bases. The junction had 5 bases not matched to a gene; V was cut back by 5 bases and J by 5 bases. In germline, CDR1 is MDHEN, CDR2 SYDVKM. The CDR3 has 14 residues. Written as DNA, the CDR3 is TGTGCCAGCAGTAGCTCGGACAGGGGGTATGGCTACACCTTC. Amino acids: CASSSSDRGYGYTF.

The chain couples TRBV9 to TRBJ2-1; D call uncertain. The germline gives CDR1 SGDLS, CDR2 YYNGEE. V was pared by 4 bases and J by 3 bases, with 14 bases between. The CDR3 sequence is 15 residues long. The CDR3 DNA is TGTGCCAGCAGCCCCCAAGGAAGAGGCTACAATGAGCAGTTCTTC. It specifies CASSPQGRGYNEQFF.

This clone came up a few times. This CDR3 reads CASSPTTQADNSPLHF. The CDR3 region has the DNA TGTGCCAGCAGTCCCACGACACAGGCAGATAATTCACCCCTCCACTTT. J is TRBJ1-6 and V is TRBV27; D may be TRBD1 (5 bases). The germline CDR1 and CDR2 sequences are MNHEY and SMNVEV (reference sequence). Trimming cost V 5 bases and J 5 bases, with 16 bases left between them. There are 16 residues in the CDR3.